Following are 4 T cell receptor beta chains from one sample sequenced in a study of cytotoxic CD8 clonotypes in ibrutinib-treated CLL. The repertoire was sequenced with immunoSEQ multiplex PCR; TCRdb's copy has only in-frame clones and lacks some. The sample lists nearly 300,000 clones; roughly 76% were seen once. Here the sequenced sample was PBMCs, taken at disease progression, from a patient treated with ibrutinib. These receptors originate from a human donor with chronic lymphocytic leukemia.

The genes are TRBV7-9 and TRBJ1-1, with D uncertain. CDR1 is SEHNR, CDR2 FQNEAQ, per germline (reference sequence). The V end lost 5 bases, the J end lost 0 bases, and 4 bases lay between the germline ends. CDR3 length: 12 amino acids. The DNA of the CDR3 is TGTGCCAGCAGCAGGGTGAACACTGAAGCTTTCTTT. Encoded protein: CASSRVNTEAFF.

The chain couples TRBV7-8 to TRBJ2-1; D unresolved. V shed 4 bases and J shed 4 bases, with 17 bases lying between them. Germline V lookup: CDR1 SGHVS, CDR2 FQNEAQ. The CDR3 runs to 16 residues. This CDR3 is CASSSLRVTPYNEQFF. CDR3 in DNA: TGTGCCAGCAGCTCCCTCCGTGTGACTCCATACAATGAGCAGTTCTTC. Filled out from reference TRBV7-8 and TRBJ2-1, the complete variable domain reads GAGVSQSPRYKVAKRGQDVALRCDPISGHVSLFWYQQALGQGPEFLTYFQNEAQLDKSGLPSDRFFAERPEGSVSTLKIQRTQQEDSAVYLCASSSLRVTPYNEQFFGPGTRLTVL.

V gene TRBV5-1 combines with J gene TRBJ2-1, with TRBD1 matching 9 bases. CDR1 and CDR2 from the germline V gene are SGHRS and YFSETQ. The CDR3 runs 11 residues. V trimming: 4 bases; J trimming: 16 bases; junction bases outside the gene matches: 6. This CDR3 reads CASSAGTGFFF. The CDR3 bases are TGCGCCAGCAGCGCCGGGACAGGGTTCTTCTTC.

CDR3 loop: CASSFDTILDSYYNEQFF. CDR3 nucleotides: TGTGCCAGCAGCTTCGATACAATCCTGGACAGTTACTACAATGAGCAGTTCTTC. The chain has TRBV7-8 and TRBJ2-1; tentative D call: TRBD1 (6 bases). The CDR3 covers 18 residues. CDR1 and CDR2 (germline): SGHVS, FQNEAQ. The germline V and J ends were trimmed by 3 bases and 3 bases, with 21 bases remaining between them.